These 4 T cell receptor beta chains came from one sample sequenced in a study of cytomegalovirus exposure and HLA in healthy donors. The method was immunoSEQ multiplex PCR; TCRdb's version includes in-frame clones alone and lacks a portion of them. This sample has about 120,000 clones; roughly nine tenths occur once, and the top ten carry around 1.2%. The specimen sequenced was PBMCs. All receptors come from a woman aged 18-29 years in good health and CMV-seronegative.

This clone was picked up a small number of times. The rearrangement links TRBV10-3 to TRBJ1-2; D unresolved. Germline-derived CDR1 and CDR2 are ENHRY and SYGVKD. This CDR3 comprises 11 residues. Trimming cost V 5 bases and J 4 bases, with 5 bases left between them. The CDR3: CAISNSYGYTF. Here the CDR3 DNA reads TGTGCCATCAGTAACAGCTATGGCTACACCTTC.

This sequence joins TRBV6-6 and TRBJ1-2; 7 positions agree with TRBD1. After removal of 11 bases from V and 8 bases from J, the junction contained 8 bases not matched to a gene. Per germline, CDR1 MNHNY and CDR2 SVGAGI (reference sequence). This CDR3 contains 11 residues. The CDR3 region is CAGRTGLGYTF. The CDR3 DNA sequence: TGTGCCGGTCGGACAGGCTTGGGCTACACCTTC.

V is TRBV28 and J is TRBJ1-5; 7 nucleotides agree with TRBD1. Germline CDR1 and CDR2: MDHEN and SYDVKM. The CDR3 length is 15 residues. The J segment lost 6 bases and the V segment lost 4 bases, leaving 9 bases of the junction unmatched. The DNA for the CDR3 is TGTGCCAGCAGTTCTTCAAGGGGGCCCTCTCAGCCCCAGCATTTT. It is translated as CASSSSRGPSQPQHF.

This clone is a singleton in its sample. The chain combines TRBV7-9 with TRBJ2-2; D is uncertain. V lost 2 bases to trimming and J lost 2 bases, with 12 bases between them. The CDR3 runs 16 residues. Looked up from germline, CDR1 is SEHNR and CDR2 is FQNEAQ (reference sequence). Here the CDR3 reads CASSLSRGTNTGELFF. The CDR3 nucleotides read TGTGCCAGCAGCTTAAGCCGCGGCACCAACACCGGGGAGCTGTTTTTT.